The 29 T cell receptor beta chains reported below all come from one sample, sequenced in a study of blood T cell repertoires in COVID-19. Only in-frame clones appear in the TCRdb table, and some are missing; sequencing was by immunoSEQ multiplex PCR. The repertoire holds approximately 250,000 clones, with over 80% as singletons. The sequenced sample consisted of peripheral blood. The receptors come from a human donor in a cohort sampled during active COVID-19.

The chain combines TRBV19 with TRBJ2-3; TRBD2 aligns across 11 bases. The germline gives CDR1 LNHDA, CDR2 SQIVND (reference sequence). This CDR3 contains 14 residues. The junction had 2 bases not matched to a gene; V was cut back by 4 bases and J by 5 bases. The CDR3 loop reads CASSNLAGGDTQYF. CDR3 DNA: TGTGCCAGTAGTAATCTAGCGGGGGGAGATACGCAGTATTTT.

The rearrangement joins TRBV27 to TRBJ2-1; 9 nucleotides align to TRBD2. Germline trimming cut 3 bases from V and 7 bases from J; bases unmatched to any gene: 10. Germline V gene data show CDR1 as MNHEY and CDR2 as SMNVEV (reference sequence). The CDR3 contains 16 residues. The CDR3 here is CASSFKAGGMRNEQFF. The CDR3 coding sequence is TGTGCCAGCAGTTTCAAAGCGGGAGGAATGAGAAATGAGCAGTTCTTC.

The V and J genes are TRBV11-2 and TRBJ2-3, with D unclear. CDR1 is SGHAT and CDR2 is FQNNGV in the germline V gene. This CDR3 contains 15 residues. Trimming took 2 bases from V and 6 from J, leaving 15 bases between them. DNA for the CDR3: TGTGCCAGCAGCTTAACTAACGTGGTGCAGGATACGCAGTATTTT. It codes for CASSLTNVVQDTQYF. Full variable domain (outside the CDR3, taken from reference TRBV11-2 and TRBJ2-3): EAGVAQSPRYKIIEKRQSVAFWCNPISGHATLYWYQQILGQGPKLLIQFQNNGVVDDSQLPKDRFSAERLKGVDSTLKIQPAKLEDSAVYLCASSLTNVVQDTQYFGPGTRLTVL.

The CDR3 DNA reads TGCGCCAGCAGCTTGGACGAGGGTATGGGTACTGAAGCTTTCTTT. Translated, it gives CASSLDEGMGTEAFF. The V gene is TRBV5-1, the J gene TRBJ1-1; no reliable D call. The CDR3 runs to 15 residues. The V end lost 0 bases, the J end lost 5 bases, and 14 bases lay between the germline ends. In germline, CDR1 is SGHRS, CDR2 YFSETQ.

The J gene is TRBJ2-7, the V gene TRBV19; a weak D match, TRBD1 (5 bases). Germline CDR1 LNHDA, CDR2 SQIVND (reference sequence). This CDR3 region has 13 residues. V was shortened by 1 base and J by 2 bases, with 6 bases between the two germline ends. The CDR3 region has the DNA TGTGCCAGTAGTATAGGGACAACCTACGAGCAGTACTTC. Encoded protein: CASSIGTTYEQYF.

The V gene is TRBV6-5, the J gene TRBJ1-4, with 7 bases fitting TRBD1. Germline assignment: CDR1 MNHEY and CDR2 SVGAGI. The CDR3 spans 13 residues. The trim removed 7 bases at V and 3 bases at J, leaving 2 bases unmatched. CDR3: CASKGGSNEKLFF. The DNA of the CDR3 is TGTGCCAGCAAAGGGGGCTCTAATGAAAAACTGTTTTTT.

The sample holds a few counts of this clone. This sample includes further DNA sequences coding for the same CDR3. This chain connects TRBV3-1 (or the pseudogene TRBV3-2) to TRBJ1-5; D uncertain. CDR1 is LGHDT, CDR2 YNNKEL, per germline (reference sequence). The germline V and J ends were trimmed by 0 bases and 3 bases, with 9 bases remaining between them. This CDR3 contains 15 residues. CDR3 sequence: CASSQDSTANQPQHF. The CDR3 DNA sequence: TGTGCCAGCAGCCAAGATTCCACTGCCAATCAGCCCCAGCATTTT.

This clone was detected a few times. V gene TRBV4-1 combines with J gene TRBJ2-2; 11 bases line up with TRBD2. The germline V gene encodes CDR1 MGHRA and CDR2 YSYEKL. Germline trimming cut 1 base from V and 1 base from J; bases unmatched to any gene: 5. CDR3 size: 18 residues. CDR3 in DNA: TGCGCCAGCAGCCAAGCCTTAGCGGGGGGGCGGAACACCGGGGAGCTGTTTTTT. Protein: CASSQALAGGRNTGELFF.

V usage is TRBV10-1 and J usage is TRBJ2-3, with 8 nucleotides matching TRBD2. The CDR3 is 13 residues long. Germline trimming cut 8 bases from V and 4 bases from J; bases unmatched to any gene: 5. Germline V gene sequence: CDR1 WNHNN, CDR2 SYGVQD (reference sequence). In DNA form, the CDR3 reads TGCGCCAGCGGTGGTAGCGGGGCAGATACGCAGTATTTT. Protein sequence: CASGGSGADTQYF.

This clone occurred once. Here the CDR3 DNA reads TGTGCCAGCAGTGTGGAAGCGGGAAGCTCCTACAATGAGCAGTTCTTC. The encoded protein is CASSVEAGSSYNEQFF. The chain recombines TRBV6-1 with TRBJ2-1; TRBD2 aligns across 7 bases. This CDR3 region has 16 residues. Germline assignment: CDR1 MNHNS and CDR2 SASEGT. Unmatched junction bases numbered 6, after V lost 4 bases and J lost 0 bases.

The chain couples TRBV28 to TRBJ2-2; possibly TRBD1 for D (6 bases). CDR3 size: 13 residues. Germline CDR1 MDHEN, CDR2 SYDVKM. V was cut by 7 bases and J by 1 base, with 7 bases left in between. DNA for the CDR3: TGTGCCAGCACGACAGGGAACACCGGGGAGCTGTTTTTT. This translates into CASTTGNTGELFF.

Note on this clone: Other DNA sequences in the sample encode the same CDR3. V gene TRBV5-1 combines with J gene TRBJ2-1; D is unresolved. The V gene's germline CDR1 is SGHRS and CDR2 YFSETQ. The CDR3 extends over 13 amino acids. V was pared by 0 bases and J by 3 bases, with 4 bases between. The CDR3: CASSLGSYNEQFF. The CDR3 coding sequence is TGCGCCAGCAGCTTGGGCAGCTACAATGAGCAGTTCTTC. Looking up the rest from reference TRBV5-1 and TRBJ2-1 gives the full variable domain: KAGVTQTPRYLIKTRGQQVTLSCSPISGHRSVSWYQQTPGQGLQFLFEYFSETQRNKGNFPGRFSGRQFSNSRSEMNVSTLELGDSALYLCASSLGSYNEQFFGPGTRLTVL.

This clone was picked up many times. The gene calls are TRBV10-1 and TRBJ2-5; no firm D call. Germline V gene data show CDR1 as WNHNN and CDR2 as SYGVQD (reference sequence). Trimming removed 1 base from V and 1 base from J, with 4 bases in between. The CDR3 has 13 amino acids. DNA of the CDR3: TGCGCCAGCAGTGAGTTCCTCCAAGAGACCCAGTACTTC. It encodes CASSEFLQETQYF.

This clone was recorded once. The chain employs TRBV11-2 and TRBJ2-3; D is uncertain. This CDR3 region has 15 residues. Germline V gene data show CDR1 as SGHAT and CDR2 as FQNNGV. The germline V and J ends were trimmed by 3 bases and 0 bases, with 10 bases remaining between them. CDR3 nucleotide sequence: TGTGCCAGCAGCTTCGTGACACTTAGCACAGATACGCAGTATTTT. Amino acid sequence: CASSFVTLSTDTQYF. The entire variable domain, with the rest obtained from reference TRBV11-2 and TRBJ2-3, is as follows: EAGVAQSPRYKIIEKRQSVAFWCNPISGHATLYWYQQILGQGPKLLIQFQNNGVVDDSQLPKDRFSAERLKGVDSTLKIQPAKLEDSAVYLCASSFVTLSTDTQYFGPGTRLTVL.

The CDR3 here is CASSAQQDSYEQYF. As DNA, the CDR3 is TGCGCCAGCAGTGCCCAACAGGACTCCTACGAGCAGTACTTC. The chain couples TRBV10-1 to TRBJ2-7; possibly TRBD1 for D (5 bases). Looked up from germline, CDR1 is WNHNN and CDR2 is SYGVQD (reference sequence). Trimming removed 4 bases at V and 0 bases at J, with 10 bases between. The CDR3 loop spans 14 amino acids.

The rearrangement uses TRBV5-5 and TRBJ1-1; D is unresolved. Trimming left V 3 bases short and J 0 bases short, with 9 bases between. The CDR3 length is 14 residues. Germline CDR1 reads SGHKS; CDR2 reads YYEKEE (reference sequence). DNA for the CDR3: TGTGCCAGCAGCTGGAGGGCAGTGAACACTGAAGCTTTCTTT. Its translation: CASSWRAVNTEAFF.

The V and J genes are TRBV12-3 or TRBV12-4 and TRBJ1-5; possible D gene TRBD1, 5 bases. This CDR3 has 13 residues. The V end lost 3 bases, the J end lost 5 bases, and 8 bases lay between the germline ends. The CDR3 DNA is TGTGCCAGCAGTTTCGGGGGGGATCAGCCCCAGCATTTT. Protein sequence: CASSFGGDQPQHF.

This rearrangement joins TRBV27 to TRBJ2-7; TRBD2 aligns across 11 bases. The CDR3 totals 17 residues. The V segment lost 6 bases and the J segment 1 base; nucleotides outside the gene matches: 11. Per the germline V gene, CDR1 is MNHEY and CDR2 is SMNVEV (reference sequence). CDR3 nucleotides: TGTGCCAGCAGCTTCAAGGCGGGGACTAGCGGTTCCTACGAGCAGTACTTC. Translating it yields CASSFKAGTSGSYEQYF.

The chain combines TRBV3-1 (or the pseudogene TRBV3-2) with TRBJ2-2; a possible D gene is TRBD2 (5 bases). The CDR3 totals 15 residues. Deletions cut 2 bases from V and 5 bases from J, with 12 bases between. CDR1 is LGHDT and CDR2 is YNNKEL in the germline V gene (reference sequence). The CDR3 coding sequence is TGTGCCAGCAGCCAAATGACGGGATGGACCGGGGAGCTGTTTTTT. Translated, it gives CASSQMTGWTGELFF.

CDR3 residues: CASSLELASGNTIYF. In DNA form, the CDR3 reads TGTGCCAGCAGCTTAGAACTTGCCTCTGGAAACACCATATATTTT. V and J are TRBV7-6 and TRBJ1-3, with D uncertain. Trimming took 1 base from V and 0 from J, leaving 7 bases between them. This CDR3 is 15 amino acids long. The V gene's germline CDR1 is SGHVS and CDR2 FNYEAQ.

V and J are TRBV6-2 or TRBV6-3 and TRBJ2-2, with 7 nucleotides matching TRBD2. The germline V gene encodes CDR1 MNHEY and CDR2 SVGEGT. V lost 6 bases and J lost 4; bases outside the gene matches: 8. This CDR3 is built from 15 residues. As DNA, the CDR3 is TGTGCCAGCAGCCCTGGACTAGTAATCACCGGGGAGCTGTTTTTT. This gives the protein CASSPGLVITGELFF.

The chain has TRBV6-6 and TRBJ2-5; 7 bases are shared with TRBD2. Unmatched junction bases numbered 9, after V lost 11 bases and J lost 6 bases. Germline lookup yields CDR1 MNHNY and CDR2 SVGAGI (reference sequence). The CDR3 loop spans 12 amino acids. The CDR3 bases are TGTGCCGCAGCCAGAGCGGGGCAGACCCAGTACTTC. It encodes CAAARAGQTQYF.

This rearrangement joins TRBV9 to TRBJ1-5; D gene unclear. Per the germline V gene, CDR1 is SGDLS and CDR2 is YYNGEE. The CDR3 is 14 residues long. Between the trimmed V and J ends, which lost 3 bases and 3 bases, there was a span of 10 bases. The DNA of the CDR3 is TGTGCCAGCAGCGCCCGGGAGTCCAATCAGCCCCAGCATTTT. This sequence encodes CASSARESNQPQHF.

The chain joins TRBV10-3 to TRBJ2-3; TRBD2 agrees at 8 bases. The CDR3 length is 15 residues. Germline CDR1 ENHRY, CDR2 SYGVKD. With V trimmed by 5 bases and J by 3 bases, 7 bases remained unmatched. DNA for the CDR3: TGTGCCATCAGTCGTAGCGGGGAGGGGACAGATACGCAGTATTTT. Protein: CAISRSGEGTDTQYF.

This chain connects TRBV7-9 to TRBJ1-5; D gene unclear. The ends were cut back, 5 bases at V and 5 bases at J, with 7 bases in the middle. Germline V gene sequence: CDR1 SEHNR, CDR2 FQNEAQ (reference sequence). This CDR3 is 12 amino acids long. CDR3 amino acids: CASSPGDQPQHF. The DNA of the CDR3 is TGTGCCAGCAGCCCCGGAGATCAGCCCCAGCATTTT.

V is TRBV7-2 and J is TRBJ2-4; TRBD2 agrees at 7 bases. The CDR3 has 15 amino acids. Germline CDR1 SGHTA, CDR2 FQGNSA. J was trimmed by 7 bases and V by 4 bases; bases with no gene match: 10. The CDR3 sequence is CASSSSGTIRNIQYF. CDR3 nucleotides: TGTGCCAGCAGCTCTAGCGGAACCATTAGGAACATTCAGTACTTC.

The CDR3 region is CASSQEGVGLHF. CDR3 nucleotides: TGTGCCAGCAGCCAAGAAGGGGTGGGCCTCCACTTT. The chain uses TRBV4-2 and TRBJ1-6; a possible D gene is TRBD1 (5 bases). Germline V gene data show CDR1 as LGHNA and CDR2 as YNFKEQ. The V end lost 0 bases, the J end lost 15 bases, and 9 bases lay between the germline ends. This CDR3 is built from 12 residues.

The V and J genes are TRBV4-1 and TRBJ2-7; 8 nucleotides align to TRBD1. Germline V gene lookup returns CDR1 MGHRA and CDR2 YSYEKL. The CDR3 is 19 residues long. V lost 4 bases to trimming and J lost 3 bases; unmatched junction nucleotides: 20. The CDR3 region has the DNA TGCGCCAGCAGCCGAACTCTTCCGGGACAGGAGAAACTTGTCTACGAGCAGTACTTC. Translated, it gives CASSRTLPGQEKLVYEQYF.

The CDR3 sequence is CASSLVGGRAGTDTQYF. The CDR3 region has the DNA TGTGCCAGCAGCTTAGTAGGCGGGAGGGCAGGCACAGATACGCAGTATTTT. The rearrangement uses TRBV11-2 and TRBJ2-3; 9 nucleotides align to TRBD2. There are 17 residues in the CDR3. The V gene end was trimmed by 1 base and the J gene end by 1 base; junction bases not matched to a gene: 6. CDR1 and CDR2 from the germline V gene are SGHAT and FQNNGV.